The entry that follows covers one T cell receptor beta chain sequence. The table came from immunoSEQ multiplex PCR; TCRdb's copy has only in-frame clones and leaves some out. The sample contains roughly 170,000 clones, approximately 90% of which appear only once. The V end lost 4 bases, the J end lost 6 bases, and 13 bases lay between the germline ends. In germline, CDR1 is SGHDT, CDR2 YYEEEE. This CDR3 contains 13 residues. This specimen belongs to a study of T cell responses to AZD1222 COVID-19 vaccine. This rearrangement joins TRBV5-6 to TRBJ1-2; unclear D gene. The source was peripheral blood, collected on day 0 of AZD1222 vaccination. This sequence was found in an adult in good health. In DNA form, the CDR3 reads TGTGCCAGCAGCCCGGGCGGCCGGGATGGCTACACCTTC. Protein sequence: CASSPGGRDGYTF. Full variable domain (rest looked up from reference TRBV5-6 and TRBJ1-2): DAGVTQSPTHLIKTRGQQVTLRCSPKSGHDTVSWYQQALGQGPQFIFQYYEEEERQRGNFPDRFSGHQFPNYSSELNVNALLLGDSALYLCASSPGGRDGYTFGSGTRLTVV.